This TCR beta chain emerged from a study of OX40 agonist ivuxolimab in advanced cancers. Measured with immunoSEQ multiplex PCR; TCRdb has only the in-frame clones, and not every one. This sample has fewer than 95,000 clones, with about 90% found just once. No patient had autoimmune disease or received systemic immunosuppression. The CDR3 covers 13 residues. The V gene lost 3 bases and the J gene lost 8 bases, with 13 bases spanning the gap. Germline V gene lookup returns CDR1 SEHNR and CDR2 FQNEAQ (reference sequence). The source was CD4+ or CD8+ T cells sorted from blood, collected in a trial of the OX40 agonist ivuxolimab. This TCR came from an adult with an advanced solid tumor such as melanoma, head and neck, liver or kidney cancer. The V call is TRBV7-9, the J call TRBJ1-2, with D unclear. The CDR3, as DNA: TGTGCCAGCAGCTTCGGGGATCCGGTCGGCTACACCTTC. Residues: CASSFGDPVGYTF.